One TCR beta chain is described in this entry. There are 14 residues in the CDR3. Germline-derived CDR1 and CDR2 are SGHRS and YFSETQ. The V and J ends lost 0 bases and 0 bases respectively, with 5 bases between them. This sample stems from a study of human T cells and chemical hapten exposure. Noted time point: patch test 1, 2 weeks after DPC sensitization. Regarding treatment: therapeutic diphenylcyclopropenone sensitization with weekly scalp DPC. TCRdb used MiXCR to reprocess the RACE reads, holding one entry per CDR3 protein. The table has roughly 200,000 distinct CDR3 sequences, under 25% seen once; the top ten hold under 7%.

The chain combines TRBV5-1 with TRBJ2-3, with D unclear. The sequence was collected from a woman between 45 and 60 years old with alopecia areata. Some clones in this sample may be carry-over from other donors' samples. The sample here was whole blood, taken in connection with sensitization to the hapten diphenylcyclopropenone (DPC). CDR3 sequence (DNA): TGCGCCAGCAGCTTGGAGAGCAGCACAGATACGCAGTATTTT. Amino acids: CASSLESSTDTQYF. The variable domain in full, completed from reference TRBV5-1 and TRBJ2-3, reads KAGVTQTPRYLIKTRGQQVTLSCSPISGHRSVSWYQQTPGQGLQFLFEYFSETQRNKGNFPGRFSGRQFSNSRSEMNVSTLELGDSALYLCASSLESSTDTQYFGPGTRLTVL.